This T cell receptor beta chain was captured in a study of OX40 agonist ivuxolimab in advanced cancers. About the investigation overall: Ivuxolimab, which targeted the costimulatory receptor OX40 (CD134), was an agonistic, fully human IgG2 monoclonal antibody. Partial responses were achieved by three dose-escalation patients, of whom one had hepatocellular carcinoma and two had cutaneous melanoma. Of the roughly 51 patients in dose escalation, some 19 had hepatocellular carcinoma, some 15 had melanoma, 9 had renal cell carcinoma and 9 had head and neck cancer. The paper reports the monotherapy dose-escalation portion (N of about 50 patients) of the phase I ivuxolimab trial. The dose-escalation cohort was around 84% male with a mean age of about 58 years, ranging from about 23 to 85. Prior anti-PD-1, anti-PD-L1 or anti-CTLA-4 therapy was permitted, and approximately 40% of dose-escalation patients had received checkpoint inhibitors. The purpose of peripheral TCRbeta sequencing was to test whether ivuxolimab changed TCR sequence diversity and led to clonal T-cell expansion. Intravenous ivuxolimab was administered to patients every 2 weeks at six dose levels: 0.01, 0.1, 0.3, 1.5, 3 and 10 mg/kg.

V drops 5 bases and J drops 2 bases, leaving 12 bases in between. Its CDR3 holds 14 amino acids, cysteine through phenylalanine. CDR3 DNA is the only sequence kept; it has 42 bases, read in frame from the first base. In the germline V gene (reference sequence), CDR1 corresponds to LNHDA and CDR2 to SQIVND. Broader findings and caveats from the paper: Low levels of normalized T-cell clonal expansion were also seen in some patients who did not respond. At doses from 0.1 to 3.0 mg/kg, clonal expansion was seen in both CD4+ and CD8+ blood T cells between baseline and week 6. After ivuxolimab, more expanded clones were found on average in CD8+ T cells than in CD4+ T cells. Antigen specificity was not determined for the clonally expanded peripheral T cells. Partial responders in the 0.1-3.0 mg/kg groups had among the lowest normalized peripheral clonal expansion, especially among CD8+ T cells.

Genomic DNA was isolated from the sorted cells so that the TCRbeta CDR3 region could be sequenced. The immunoSEQ Assay was used to sequence the TCRbeta CDR3 regions. TCRdb limited this immuneACCESS table to in-frame rearrangements with V and J called. A share of clones is missing; checked studies link under half to unresolved V genes, and the rest is unexplained. The sample table contains 60,000 to 80,000 clones; only one count was recorded for more than 65% of them. The ten largest clones take up about 1.7% of the sample. Patients with autoimmune disease history or receiving systemic immunosuppression were excluded from the trial. Peripheral blood for TCR sequencing was drawn from every dose cohort at baseline, at cycle 4 day 1 and at cycle 7 day 1. Samples came from an open-label, multicenter, first-in-human phase I dose-escalation trial of ivuxolimab. Adults with locally advanced or metastatic melanoma, renal cell, hepatocellular, or head and neck squamous cell carcinoma were enrolled in the trial. Before TCR sequencing, CD4+ T cells and CD8+ T cells were sorted from peripheral blood as separate populations.

Comments on this clone: Its antigen remains unidentified. No base quality values were provided; no much bigger clone lies one nucleotide off.

The chain employs TRBV19 and TRBJ1-1, with the D segment identity uncertain. The clonotype was recovered from an adult with an advanced solid tumor such as melanoma, head and neck, liver or kidney cancer. Sequencing was performed on CD4+ or CD8+ T cells sorted from blood, taken in a trial of the OX40 agonist ivuxolimab. The CDR3 amino acid sequence is: CASSADSTNTEAFF. The DNA reads TGTGCCAGTAGTGCGGACTCTACCAACACTGAAGCTTTCTTT.